These T cell receptor beta chains were read from a single sample in a study of blood T cells in healthy people across ages. MiXCR, run by TCRdb on the 5' RACE reads, gives a single entry per CDR3 protein. The sample shows fewer than 1,000,000 distinct CDR3 sequences, 40% to 50% of them seen only once. Sequences were obtained from blood. These TCRs come from a man in his sixties in good health. The CDR3 runs from the conserved cysteine through the conserved F or W. A D gene is named only where the DNA matches it firmly. Clone size is stated in some rows and not others, as once, few, many or a class when expanded.

J: TRBJ1-2
size: few
V: TRBV29-1
length: 14
D: NA
CDR3: CSVEVGGPRYGYTF
DNA: TGCAGCGTTGAAGTCGGGGGCCCTAGGTATGGCTACACCTTC

J: TRBJ2-5
size: NA
V: TRBV6-5
length: 13
D: NA
CDR3: CASSKRIQETQYF
DNA: TGTGCCAGCAGTAAACGTATCCAAGAGACCCAGTACTTC

J: TRBJ2-1
size: NA
V: TRBV9
length: 16
D: TRBD2
CDR3: CASSVEAGGLGNEQFF
DNA: TGTGCCAGCAGCGTAGAGGCGGGGGGGCTTGGCAATGAGCAGTTCTTC

J: TRBJ1-5
size: few
V: TRBV5-6
length: 15
D: NA
CDR3: CASSLASLDHQPQHF
DNA: TGTGCCAGCAGCTTGGCCTCCTTGGATCATCAGCCCCAGCATTTT

J: TRBJ2-5
size: NA
V: TRBV2
length: 13
D: TRBD2
CDR3: CASRGLALETQYF
DNA: TGTGCCAGCAGGGGACTAGCGTTAGAGACCCAGTACTTC

J: TRBJ2-7
size: NA
V: TRBV13
length: 16
D: TRBD2
CDR3: CASSRRERGATYEQYF
DNA: TGTGCCAGCAGCCGCAGAGAGCGGGGAGCAACCTACGAGCAGTACTTC

J: TRBJ2-3
size: few
V: TRBV6-2/TRBV6-3
length: 17
D: TRBD2
CDR3: CASSSPTSWTFTDTQYF
DNA: TGTGCCAGCAGTTCCCCGACTAGCTGGACATTCACGGATACGCAGTATTTT

J: TRBJ1-5
size: NA
V: TRBV29-1
length: 14
D: NA
CDR3: CSVEGEGAGQPQHF
DNA: TGCAGCGTTGAGGGCGAAGGCGCAGGTCAGCCCCAGCATTTT

J: TRBJ1-4
size: NA
V: TRBV6-5
length: 14
D: TRBD1
CDR3: CASRGQGADEKLFF
DNA: TGTGCCAGCAGGGGACAGGGGGCGGATGAAAAACTGTTTTTT

J: TRBJ2-7
size: NA
V: TRBV7-9
length: 14
D: TRBD1
CDR3: CASSARGSPYEQYF
DNA: TGTGCCAGCAGCGCCAGGGGGAGCCCCTACGAGCAGTACTTC

J: TRBJ2-1
size: NA
V: TRBV14
length: 15
D: TRBD1
CDR3: CASSSRDRGQNEQFF
DNA: TGTGCCAGCAGCTCCCGGGACAGGGGCCAAAATGAGCAGTTCTTC

J: TRBJ2-5
size: NA
V: TRBV12-3/TRBV12-4
length: 14
D: NA
CDR3: CASSSPTEQETQYF
DNA: TGTGCCAGCAGTTCGCCGACAGAACAAGAGACCCAGTACTTC

J: TRBJ2-1
size: few
V: TRBV12-3/TRBV12-4
length: 10
D: NA
CDR3: CASSGYEQFF
DNA: TGTGCCAGCAGTGGGTATGAGCAGTTCTTC

J: TRBJ2-2
size: NA
V: TRBV6-5
length: 12
D: NA
CDR3: CASRLAPGELFF
DNA: TGTGCCAGCAGACTTGCCCCCGGGGAGCTGTTTTTT

J: TRBJ1-2
size: few
V: TRBV7-9
length: 16
D: NA
CDR3: CASSLALAGGFYGYTF
DNA: TGTGCCAGCAGCTTAGCGCTCGCCGGGGGCTTCTATGGCTACACCTTC

J: TRBJ2-7
size: few
V: TRBV4-1
length: 13
D: TRBD1
CDR3: CASSQRQGYEQYF
DNA: TGCGCCAGCAGCCAGCGACAGGGCTACGAGCAGTACTTC

J: TRBJ1-2
size: few
V: TRBV30
length: 14
D: NA
CDR3: CAWSYKTSNYGYTF
DNA: TGTGCCTGGAGTTATAAGACCTCTAACTATGGCTACACCTTC

J: TRBJ2-1
size: NA
V: TRBV4-1
length: 15
D: TRBD2
CDR3: CASSQDSGTNNEQFF
DNA: TGCGCCAGCAGCCAAGATTCCGGGACTAACAATGAGCAGTTCTTC

J: TRBJ2-5
size: few
V: TRBV29-1
length: 13
D: TRBD2
CDR3: CSAGLANQETQYF
DNA: TGCAGCGCCGGACTAGCGAACCAAGAGACCCAGTACTTC

J: TRBJ2-5
size: NA
V: TRBV21-1
length: 16
D: NA
CDR3: CASSKEGGDRQETQYF
DNA: TGTGCCAGCAGCAAAGAGGGAGGGGACAGACAAGAGACCCAGTACTTC

J: TRBJ1-1
size: once
V: TRBV11-2
length: 15
D: NA
CDR3: CASSPSWGYDSEAFF
DNA: TGTGCCAGCAGCCCCAGTTGGGGGTATGATTCTGAAGCTTTCTTT

J: TRBJ2-1
size: NA
V: TRBV6-2/TRBV6-3
length: 14
D: TRBD1
CDR3: CASRGRQGSNEQFF
DNA: TGTGCCAGCAGGGGTCGACAGGGGTCAAATGAGCAGTTCTTC

J: TRBJ2-3
size: NA
V: TRBV20-1
length: 14
D: TRBD2
CDR3: CSAPIAGGPDTQYF
DNA: TGCAGTGCCCCGATAGCGGGGGGCCCAGATACGCAGTATTTT

J: TRBJ2-6
size: many
V: TRBV12-3/TRBV12-4
length: 14
D: NA
CDR3: CASHRGTGANVLTF
DNA: TGTGCCAGCCACCGGGGGACTGGGGCCAACGTCCTGACTTTC